Included here is one T cell receptor beta chain sequence, with context. The antigen is unknown. The CDR3 runs 12 residues. The V gene's germline CDR1 is SQVTM and CDR2 ANQGSEA. The V and J ends lost 4 bases and 2 bases respectively, with 9 bases between them. The CDR3 regions of TCR beta were amplified from RNA transcripts. First-round RT-PCR of the TCR CDR3 relied on the HTBI primer set. TCRdb reanalysed the multiplex PCR reads using MiXCR and keeps one entry per CDR3 protein. The table includes 480,000 or so distinct CDR3 sequences, 35% to 50% detected once. This specimen belongs to a study of T cells in Graves' hyperthyroidism and ophthalmopathy. Exclusion of patients followed from uncontrolled infection, other autoimmune disease, pregnancy or lactation. Findings and caveats of the study: Stable hyperthyroidism was separated from ophthalmopathy by a model based on 13 V-J features.

The sequence was collected from an adult woman with Graves' disease, either hyperthyroidism or ophthalmopathy (not recorded which). The rearrangement uses TRBV29-1 and TRBJ2-7; D is unresolved. Sequencing was carried out using peripheral blood or thyroid tissue (not recorded which). CDR3 in DNA: TGCAGCGTTGTTTCAAGGCCCTACGAGCAGTACTTC. This translates into CSVVSRPYEQYF.